The following is a T cell receptor beta chain sequence with its context. Its antigen remains unknown. The data stem from a study of OX40 agonist ivuxolimab in advanced cancers. General observations from the study: Expanded clones belonging to CD8+ T cells outnumbered, on average, those of CD4+.

CDR1 and CDR2 from the germline V gene are MNHEY and SVGAGI. V lost 2 bases and J lost 7, with 9 bases in between. The CDR3 is 13 amino acids. Some clones are missing from TCRdb's copy, which holds only in-frame ones; the method was immunoSEQ multiplex PCR. The sample lists under 45,000 clones; approximately 75% were seen once. The V and J genes are TRBV6-5 and TRBJ1-5; D possibly corresponds to TRBD1 (6 bases). The sequence was obtained from an adult with an advanced solid tumor such as melanoma, head and neck, liver or kidney cancer. The sequencing here drew on CD4+ or CD8+ T cells sorted from blood, taken in a trial of the OX40 agonist ivuxolimab. The CDR3 DNA reads as TGTGCCAGCAGTTACGACGGGGGCCAGCCCCAGCATTTT. Encoded protein: CASSYDGGQPQHF.